A selection of T cell receptor beta chains follows, all from one sample in a study of blood T cell repertoires in COVID-19. Profiling relied on immunoSEQ multiplex PCR, and the TCRdb table lists in-frame clones only, not all of them. The sample has under 130,000 clones; more than 75% are singletons. The sequenced sample was peripheral blood. The receptor source for this set is a human donor in a cohort sampled during active COVID-19. The CDR3 runs from the conserved cysteine through the conserved F or W. The D gene is left open where the match is weak. Size tells how often a clone was seen (once, few, many) or the class of an expanded clone, and some rows leave it out.

j_call clone_size v_call d_call cdr3_nt cdr3_aa
TRBJ1-1 . TRBV5-1 . TGCGCCAGCAGCCCGGGGGACCGAAGGAACACTGAAGCTTTCTTT CASSPGDRRNTEAFF
TRBJ1-1 . TRBV18 . TGTGCCAGCTCACCACCAGGGGGAAGGGGGAACACTGAAGCTTTCTTT CASSPPGGRGNTEAFF
TRBJ2-1 . TRBV6-5 TRBD1 TGTGCCAGCAGTCTCGACAGGGGGAGCTACAATGAGCAGTTCTTC CASSLDRGSYNEQFF
TRBJ1-1 . TRBV19 . TGTGCCAGTAGTGTCAGGGGATTGCGTATGAACACTGAAGCTTTCTTT CASSVRGLRMNTEAFF
TRBJ1-1 . TRBV11-3 TRBD1 TGTGCCAGCAGCTTAGTAGGGGGCAGAATATCCACTGAAGCTTTCTTT CASSLVGGRISTEAFF
TRBJ2-5 once TRBV5-1 TRBD1 TGCGCCAGCAGCTTGGAGGGGGCGGGAGAGACCCAGTACTTC CASSLEGAGETQYF
TRBJ1-6 . TRBV7-2 . TGTGCCAGCAGCCACCTATGGGGGGATAATTCACCCCTCCACTTT CASSHLWGDNSPLHF
TRBJ1-6 few TRBV4-3 . TGCGCCAGCAGCCAAGAATTTGGGGCCAATTCACCCCTCCACTTT CASSQEFGANSPLHF
TRBJ1-2 . TRBV5-1 TRBD1 TGCGCCAGCAGCTTGGGACCCGGGACAGACGGCTACACCTTC CASSLGPGTDGYTF
TRBJ2-6 . TRBV27 TRBD1 TGTGCCAGCAGTAATACAGGGGGGAGAGGGGCCAACGTCCTGACTTTC CASSNTGGRGANVLTF
TRBJ1-1 . TRBV2 . TGTGCCAGCAGCCCTACCGCAATAAGGAACACTGAAGCTTTCTTT CASSPTAIRNTEAFF
TRBJ2-7 . TRBV21-1 . TGTGCCAGCAGCAAAGGGCCGGACAGGGCCCACTGGTACCCCTCCTACGAGCAGTACTTC CASSKGPDRAHWYPSYEQYF
TRBJ1-2 . TRBV19 . TGTGCCAGTAGTATAGCAGGGCAAGGCTACACCTTC CASSIAGQGYTF
TRBJ1-1 . TRBV6-5 . TGTGCCAGCAGTAGTCGGACAGATATCTTCTTT CASSSRTDIFF
TRBJ1-2 . TRBV4-2 TRBD1 TGTGCCAGCAGCCAAGAAGACAGGGGCCCCTCCGGCGGCTACACCTTC CASSQEDRGPSGGYTF
TRBJ2-3 . TRBV7-9 . TGTGCCAGCAGCTTAGCGAGGCAGCTAGGGGCAGATACGCAGTATTTT CASSLARQLGADTQYF
TRBJ1-1 . TRBV19 TRBD1 TGTGCCAGTAGGACCCCGGGACAGGGCAAGGCTGAAGCTTTCTTT CASRTPGQGKAEAFF